The 22 T cell receptor beta chains given below trace back to one sample, sequenced in a study of a mutant IDH1 vaccine in newly diagnosed glioma. The method was immunoSEQ multiplex PCR; TCRdb's version includes in-frame clones alone and lacks a portion of them. This table has approximately 100,000 clones, roughly nine tenths appearing once. The time point was: week 47, end of study. Each dose delivered 300 ug of mutant IDH1 20-mer peptide subcutaneously with imiquimod. No antigen is known for these receptors. The sample consisted of PBMCs, taken from a glioma patient whose treatment included an IDH1 peptide vaccine. The receptors were gathered from a woman aged 50 to 65 with glioma.

J is TRBJ2-5 and V is TRBV29-1; D call uncertain. The germline V and J ends were trimmed by 7 bases and 5 bases, with 8 bases remaining between them. Germline V gene sequence: CDR1 SQVTM, CDR2 ANQGSEA. The CDR3 has 10 amino acids. In DNA, the CDR3 is TGCAGCGCTGGCTTGGAGACCCAGTACTTC. Translated: CSAGLETQYF.

The chain is built from TRBV6-1 and TRBJ2-1, with 11 bases lining up with TRBD1. Per the germline V gene, CDR1 is MNHNS and CDR2 is SASEGT. The CDR3 is 15 amino acids. V was pared by 5 bases and J by 5 bases, with 5 bases of the junction left unmatched. The CDR3 loop is CASSWTGGMDNEQFF. In DNA form, the CDR3 reads TGTGCCAGCAGTTGGACAGGGGGCATGGACAATGAGCAGTTCTTC.

The CDR3 bases are TGTGCCAGCAGTTACTCAACAGGAGTACTTAATTCACCCCTCCACTTT. It translates to CASSYSTGVLNSPLHF. This chain links TRBV6-5 with TRBJ1-6; maybe TRBD1 (5 bases). The CDR3 is 16 residues long. Germline V gene lookup returns CDR1 MNHEY and CDR2 SVGAGI. V lost 0 bases, J lost 6 bases, and 12 bases lay in between.

V is TRBV5-1 and J is TRBJ2-3; the match to TRBD2 covers 7 bases. In germline, CDR1 is SGHRS, CDR2 YFSETQ. The ends lost 0 bases at V and 1 base at J; junction bases unmatched: 5. The CDR3 has 16 amino acids. The CDR3 region is CASSLDRGGGTDTQYF. CDR3 coding DNA: TGCGCCAGCAGCTTGGATAGGGGAGGGGGCACAGATACGCAGTATTTT.

This chain uses TRBV30 with TRBJ2-3; no reliable D call. The CDR3 has 13 amino acids. In germline, CDR1 is GTSNPN, CDR2 SVGIG (reference sequence). V gave up 4 bases and J gave up 0 bases, with 8 bases separating them. The CDR3 DNA is TGTGCCTGGAAGTCCCCTAGCACAGATACGCAGTATTTT. This translates into CAWKSPSTDTQYF. The variable domain in full, with the rest retrieved from reference TRBV30 and TRBJ2-3, is SQTIHQWPATLVQPVGSPLSLECTVEGTSNPNLYWYRQAAGRGLQLLFYSVGIGQISSEVPQNLSASRPQDRQFILSSKKLLLSDSGFYLCAWKSPSTDTQYFGPGTRLTVL.

V usage is TRBV5-1 and J usage is TRBJ1-1; perhaps TRBD1 as D (5 bases). The V gene lost 4 bases and the J gene lost 1 base, with 17 bases spanning the gap. The CDR3 is 16 amino acids. Germline CDR1 reads SGHRS; CDR2 reads YFSETQ. CDR3 region: CASSAGLGHPNTEAFF. For the CDR3, the DNA is TGCGCCAGCAGCGCGGGACTTGGACACCCGAACACTGAAGCTTTCTTT.

This chain joins TRBV7-8 and TRBJ2-5, with D unresolved. The CDR3 consists of 12 residues. The germline CDR1 and CDR2 sequences are SGHVS and FQNEAQ. Trimming removed 5 bases at V and 2 bases at J, with 6 bases between. CDR3 coding DNA: TGTGCCAGCAGCCTTGCACAAGAGACCCAGTACTTC. This gives the protein CASSLAQETQYF.

This chain links TRBV11-2 with TRBJ1-4, with TRBD1 matching over 9 bases. This CDR3 spans 14 amino acids. The germline V gene encodes CDR1 SGHAT and CDR2 FQNNGV. V lost 5 bases, J lost 6 bases, and 4 bases stayed unmatched. This CDR3 reads CASSPQGADEKLFF. In DNA form, the CDR3 reads TGTGCCAGCAGCCCACAGGGGGCGGATGAAAAACTGTTTTTT.

This clone is a singleton in its sample. This chain links TRBV19 with TRBJ1-2; D ambiguous. The CDR3 totals 11 residues. Germline-derived CDR1 and CDR2 are LNHDA and SQIVND (reference sequence). The CDR3 bases are TGTGCGTCCGAACGGAACTATGGCTACACCTTC. This gives the protein CASERNYGYTF. Looking up the rest from reference TRBV19 and TRBJ1-2 gives the full variable domain: DGGITQSPKYLFRKEGQNVTLSCEQNLNHDAMYWYRQDPGQGLRLIYYSQIVNDFQKGDIAEGYSVSREKKESFPLTVTSAQKNPTAFYLCASERNYGYTFGSGTRLTVV.

The gene calls are TRBV11-2 and TRBJ2-1, with a weak D call TRBD2 (6 bases). Germline CDR1 is SGHAT and CDR2 is FQNNGV. The CDR3 extends over 16 amino acids. V was trimmed by 5 bases and J by 7 bases, leaving 21 bases between them. This CDR3 reads CASSEGPRLVGNEQFF. The CDR3 region has the DNA TGTGCCAGCAGCGAAGGGCCGCGACTAGTGGGGAATGAGCAGTTCTTC.

V is TRBV2 and J is TRBJ2-3; maybe TRBD2 (6 bases). The CDR3 totals 12 residues. The V gene's germline CDR1 is SNHLY and CDR2 FYNNEI. Trimming left V 7 bases short and J 4 bases short, with 9 bases between. The CDR3 reads CASMWRADTQYF. Here the CDR3 DNA reads TGTGCCAGCATGTGGAGGGCAGATACGCAGTATTTT. The full variable domain, in which reference TRBV2 and TRBJ2-3 provide the parts outside the CDR3, is EPEVTQTPSHQVTQMGQEVILRCVPISNHLYFYWYRQILGQKVEFLVSFYNNEISEKSEIFDDQFSVERPDGSNFTLKIRSTKLEDSAMYFCASMWRADTQYFGPGTRLTVL.

This chain uses TRBV27 with TRBJ2-7, with D perhaps TRBD2 (6 bases). Trimming removed 3 bases from V and 1 base from J, with 7 bases in between. The CDR3 is 13 amino acids. Germline values: CDR1 MNHEY, CDR2 SMNVEV (reference sequence). Here the CDR3 DNA reads TGTGCCAGCAGTTTCCGGGAGTCCTACGAGCAGTACTTC. Protein: CASSFRESYEQYF.

The rearrangement uses TRBV19 and TRBJ1-5; 7 bases fit TRBD1. This CDR3 has 14 residues. V lost 7 bases, J lost 4 bases, and 7 bases stayed unmatched. Germline loops: CDR1 LNHDA, CDR2 SQIVND (reference sequence). The CDR3 is CASKWTGGNQPQHF. The CDR3 bases are TGTGCCAGTAAGTGGACAGGCGGAAATCAGCCCCAGCATTTT.

The rearrangement joins TRBV19 to TRBJ2-7, with a tentative D call TRBD1 (6 bases). CDR1 and CDR2 (germline): LNHDA, SQIVND (reference sequence). The germline V and J ends were trimmed by 1 base and 0 bases, with 10 bases remaining between them. This CDR3 is built from 15 residues. The CDR3 spells CASSIGTESSYEQYF. The CDR3 region has the DNA TGTGCCAGTAGTATAGGGACAGAGAGCTCCTACGAGCAGTACTTC.

J is TRBJ2-3 and V is TRBV27; D might be TRBD2 (5 bases). The CDR3 totals 14 residues. Germline values: CDR1 MNHEY, CDR2 SMNVEV (reference sequence). Trimming removed 7 bases from V and 4 bases from J, with 15 bases in between. The CDR3 DNA sequence: TGTGCCAGCACCTCCATTGTGGAGGCAGATACGCAGTATTTT. Protein: CASTSIVEADTQYF.

The genes are TRBV5-1 and TRBJ2-1; 14 bases line up with TRBD2. Germline V CDR1 and CDR2: SGHRS, YFSETQ. J gave up 7 bases and V 4 bases, and 7 bases lay outside the gene matches. This CDR3 contains 16 residues. This CDR3 reads CASSLKTSGRVNEQFF. The CDR3 DNA sequence: TGCGCCAGCAGCCTGAAGACTAGCGGGAGGGTAAATGAGCAGTTCTTC.

The chain joins TRBV5-6 to TRBJ2-7, with TRBD1 matching over 9 bases. V was pared by 0 bases and J by 5 bases, with 3 bases of the junction left unmatched. Germline V lookup: CDR1 SGHDT, CDR2 YYEEEE. The CDR3 is made up of 14 amino acids. The CDR3 spells CASSLGTGDHEQYF. The CDR3 nucleotides are TGTGCCAGCAGCTTGGGGACAGGGGACCACGAGCAGTACTTC.

A single count supports this clone. This chain links TRBV27 with TRBJ1-4, with D uncertain. Trimming took 4 bases from V and 4 from J, leaving 10 bases between them. There are 14 residues in the CDR3. In germline, CDR1 is MNHEY, CDR2 SMNVEV (reference sequence). DNA for the CDR3: TGTGCCAGCAGTTCTACGCGCCTTAATGAAAAACTGTTTTTT. Translating gives CASSSTRLNEKLFF. The full variable domain, rest sourced from reference TRBV27 and TRBJ1-4, is EAQVTQNPRYLITVTGKKLTVTCSQNMNHEYMSWYRQDPGLGLRQIYYSMNVEVTDKGDVPEGYKVSRKEKRNFPLILESPSPNQTSLYFCASSSTRLNEKLFFGSGTQLSVL.

The rearrangement joins TRBV30 to TRBJ1-2; no reliable D call. Trimming left V 0 bases short and J 8 bases short, with 7 bases between. The CDR3 consists of 11 residues. Germline CDR1 and CDR2: GTSNPN and SVGIG (reference sequence). CDR3 coding DNA: TGTGCCTGGAGTGTCCCAGAAGGCTACACCTTC. As protein: CAWSVPEGYTF. Together with reference TRBV30 and TRBJ1-2, the CDR3 gives the full variable domain: SQTIHQWPATLVQPVGSPLSLECTVEGTSNPNLYWYRQAAGRGLQLLFYSVGIGQISSEVPQNLSASRPQDRQFILSSKKLLLSDSGFYLCAWSVPEGYTFGSGTRLTVV.

V usage is TRBV18 and J usage is TRBJ2-7; unclear D gene. Deletions cut 1 base from V and 6 bases from J, with 4 bases between. This CDR3 has 11 residues. Germline CDR1 reads KGHSH; CDR2 reads LQKENI. CDR3 sequence (DNA): TGTGCCAGCTCACCACAAGTCGAGCAGTACTTC. This translates into CASSPQVEQYF.

The chain joins TRBV19 to TRBJ1-5; possibly TRBD1 for D (6 bases). V was cut by 4 bases and J by 3 bases, with 25 bases left in between. The CDR3 consists of 19 residues. Germline CDR1 LNHDA, CDR2 SQIVND (reference sequence). CDR3 sequence: CASSTTTKRTAFFNQPQHF. CDR3 in DNA: TGTGCCAGTAGTACCACCACAAAAAGGACAGCGTTCTTCAATCAGCCCCAGCATTTT. The full variable domain, in which reference TRBV19 and TRBJ1-5 provide the parts outside the CDR3, is DGGITQSPKYLFRKEGQNVTLSCEQNLNHDAMYWYRQDPGQGLRLIYYSQIVNDFQKGDIAEGYSVSREKKESFPLTVTSAQKNPTAFYLCASSTTTKRTAFFNQPQHFGDGTRLSIL.

The genes are TRBV2 and TRBJ2-2, with D maybe TRBD2 (5 bases). V lost 5 bases to trimming and J lost 8 bases, with 12 bases between them. CDR1 SNHLY and CDR2 FYNNEI come from the germline V gene. The CDR3 length is 13 residues. The DNA of the CDR3 is TGTGCCAGCAGTTTCCGGGGAGAAGGGGAGCTGTTTTTT. It encodes CASSFRGEGELFF.